This T cell receptor beta chain was captured in a study of blood T cells in healthy people across ages. Study findings and constraints: Long-lived donors had more naive CD4+ cells and higher diversity than aged donors.

Drawn from each donor were approximately 10 milliliters of peripheral blood. The total RNA that was extracted per sample amounted to at least 5.5 micrograms. This clonotype has only one observation. Antigen specificity is unknown. V was clipped by 1 base and J by 4 bases; unmatched bases: 0. Germline-derived CDR1 and CDR2 are KGHSH and LQKENI. CDR3 size: 14 residues. Through a sample-barcoded 5' primer and a J-beta primer mix, a second PCR was run for about 6 to 11 cycles. A template-switch adaptor containing 12 random nucleotides labeled each cDNA molecule. Using its own MiXCR run on the 5' RACE reads, TCRdb lists one record per CDR3 protein. The table includes more than 1,400,000 distinct CDR3 sequences, roughly 40% detected once.

The V call is TRBV18, the J call TRBJ2-3; TRBD2 aligns across 9 bases. This sequence originates from a woman aged 18-29 years in good health. The sequencing sample was made of blood. In nucleotides, the CDR3 is TGTGCCAGCTCACCACAGCGGGAGGCAGATACGCAGTATTTT. Protein: CASSPQREADTQYF.